This TCR beta chain was profiled in a study of identical twins. General observations from the study: Among beta out-of-frame sequences, excess sharing between twins appeared weaker. Conclusions were based on cross-sectional statistical analysis, without following the same donors.

Using its own MiXCR run on the 5' RACE reads, TCRdb lists one record per CDR3 protein. Of 400,000 or so distinct CDR3 sequences listed, approximately 8.7% are singletons. This clonotype was detected many times. Its matching antigen is unknown. This CDR3 is built from 13 residues. Trimming took 8 bases from V and 5 from J, leaving 14 bases between them. From germline, CDR1 is KGHDR and CDR2 SFDVKD. This TCR derives from a woman aged 50 to 60 in good health. Sequenced sample: naive T cells sorted from blood. V gene TRBV24-1 combines with J gene TRBJ1-1, with D unresolved. CDR3 sequence (DNA): TGTGCCACCAAAGGAGGTCTGGGGACTGAAGCTTTCTTT. Translation gives CATKGGLGTEAFF.